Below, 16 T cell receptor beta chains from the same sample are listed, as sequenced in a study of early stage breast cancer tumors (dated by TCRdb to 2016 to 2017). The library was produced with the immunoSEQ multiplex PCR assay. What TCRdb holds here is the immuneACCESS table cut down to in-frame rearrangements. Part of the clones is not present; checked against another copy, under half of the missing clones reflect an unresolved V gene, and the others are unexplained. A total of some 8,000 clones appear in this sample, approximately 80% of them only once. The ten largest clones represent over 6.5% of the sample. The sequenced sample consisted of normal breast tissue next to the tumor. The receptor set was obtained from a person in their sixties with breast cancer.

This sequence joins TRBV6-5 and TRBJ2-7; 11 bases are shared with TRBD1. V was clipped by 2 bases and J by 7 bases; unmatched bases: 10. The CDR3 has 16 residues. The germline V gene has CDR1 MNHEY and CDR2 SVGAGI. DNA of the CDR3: TGTGCCAGCAGTTACCTCCCCGGGACAGGGGGTAGAGAGCAGTACTTC. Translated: CASSYLPGTGGREQYF.

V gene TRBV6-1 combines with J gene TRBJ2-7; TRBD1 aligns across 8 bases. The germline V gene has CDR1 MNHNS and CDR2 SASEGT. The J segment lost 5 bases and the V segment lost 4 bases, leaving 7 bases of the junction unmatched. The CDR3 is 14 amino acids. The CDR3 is CASSGGQGYNEQYF. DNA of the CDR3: TGTGCCAGCAGTGGCGGACAGGGATATAACGAGCAGTACTTC.

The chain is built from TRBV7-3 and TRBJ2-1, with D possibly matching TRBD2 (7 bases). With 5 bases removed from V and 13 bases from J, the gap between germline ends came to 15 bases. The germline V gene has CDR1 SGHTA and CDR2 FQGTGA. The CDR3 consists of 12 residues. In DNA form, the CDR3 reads TGTGCCAGCAGCCGGGGGGCGGGGACTCAGTTCTTC. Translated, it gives CASSRGAGTQFF.

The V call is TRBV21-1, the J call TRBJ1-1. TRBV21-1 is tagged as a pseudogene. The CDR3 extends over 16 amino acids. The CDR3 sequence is CASSMSPAAEWTEAFF. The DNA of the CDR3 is TGTGCCAGCAGCATGTCCCCTGCGGCTGAGTGGACTGAAGCTTTCTTT.

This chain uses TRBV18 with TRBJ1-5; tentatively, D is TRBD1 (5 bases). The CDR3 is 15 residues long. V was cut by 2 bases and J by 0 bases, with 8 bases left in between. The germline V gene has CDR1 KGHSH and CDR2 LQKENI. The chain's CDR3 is CASSPRGNSNQPQHF. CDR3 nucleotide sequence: TGTGCCAGCTCACCAAGGGGAAATAGCAATCAGCCCCAGCATTTT.

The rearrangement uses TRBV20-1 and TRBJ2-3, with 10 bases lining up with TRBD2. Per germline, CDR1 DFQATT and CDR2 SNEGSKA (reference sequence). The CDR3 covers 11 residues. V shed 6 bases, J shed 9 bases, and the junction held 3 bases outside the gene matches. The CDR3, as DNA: TGCAGTGCAGGACTAGCGGAAACGCAGTATTTT. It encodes CSAGLAETQYF.

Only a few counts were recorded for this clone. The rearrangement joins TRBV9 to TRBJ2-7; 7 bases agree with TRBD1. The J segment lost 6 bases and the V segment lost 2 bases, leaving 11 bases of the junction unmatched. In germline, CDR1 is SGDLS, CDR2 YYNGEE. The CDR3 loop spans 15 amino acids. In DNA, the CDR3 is TGTGCCAGCAGCGTGGCACAGGGGCATCAAGGCGAGCAGTACTTC. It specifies CASSVAQGHQGEQYF.

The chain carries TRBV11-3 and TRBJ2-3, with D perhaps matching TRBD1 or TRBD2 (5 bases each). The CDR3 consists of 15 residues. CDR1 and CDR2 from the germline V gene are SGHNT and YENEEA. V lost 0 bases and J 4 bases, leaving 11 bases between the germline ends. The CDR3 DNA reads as TGTGCCAGCAGCTTAGAGGGGGATCCGGCAGATACGCAGTATTTT. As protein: CASSLEGDPADTQYF.

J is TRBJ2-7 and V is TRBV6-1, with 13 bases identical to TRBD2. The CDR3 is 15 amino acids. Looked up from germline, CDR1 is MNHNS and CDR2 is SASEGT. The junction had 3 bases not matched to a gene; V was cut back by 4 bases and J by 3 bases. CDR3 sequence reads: CASSAGLAGSYEQYF. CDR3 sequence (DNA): TGTGCCAGCAGTGCGGGACTAGCGGGAAGCTACGAGCAGTACTTC.

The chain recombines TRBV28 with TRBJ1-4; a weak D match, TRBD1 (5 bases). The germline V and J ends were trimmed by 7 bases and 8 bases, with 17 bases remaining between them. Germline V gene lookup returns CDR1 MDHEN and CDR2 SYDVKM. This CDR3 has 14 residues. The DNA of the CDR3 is TGTGCCAGCACTATACCGGGACCCCAGGAAAAACTGTTTTTT. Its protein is CASTIPGPQEKLFF.

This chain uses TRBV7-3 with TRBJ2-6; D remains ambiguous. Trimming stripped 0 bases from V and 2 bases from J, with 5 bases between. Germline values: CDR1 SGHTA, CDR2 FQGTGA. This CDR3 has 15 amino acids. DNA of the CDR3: TGTGCCAGCAGCTTAACAGGGCCTGGGGCCAACGTCCTGACTTTC. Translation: CASSLTGPGANVLTF.

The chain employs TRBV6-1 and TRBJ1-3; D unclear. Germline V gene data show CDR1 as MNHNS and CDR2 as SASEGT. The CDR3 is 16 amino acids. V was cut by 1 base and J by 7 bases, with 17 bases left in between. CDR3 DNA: TGTGCCAGCAGTGAAGAGGGTTTAAGAACTTCGAACACCATATATTTT. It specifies CASSEEGLRTSNTIYF.

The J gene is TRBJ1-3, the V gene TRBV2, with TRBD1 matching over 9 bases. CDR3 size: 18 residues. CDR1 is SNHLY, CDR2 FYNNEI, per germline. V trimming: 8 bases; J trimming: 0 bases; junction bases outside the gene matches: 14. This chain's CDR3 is CASGFDRGLLSSGNTIYF. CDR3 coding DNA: TGTGCCAGCGGTTTCGACAGGGGGTTGCTCAGCTCTGGAAACACCATATATTTT.

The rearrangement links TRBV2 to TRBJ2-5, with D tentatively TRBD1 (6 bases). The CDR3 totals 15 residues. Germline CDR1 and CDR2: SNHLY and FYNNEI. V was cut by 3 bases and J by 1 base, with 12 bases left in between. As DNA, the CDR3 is TGTGCCAGCAGTGAGTGGACAGAAGCCCAAGAGACCCAGTACTTC. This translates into CASSEWTEAQETQYF.

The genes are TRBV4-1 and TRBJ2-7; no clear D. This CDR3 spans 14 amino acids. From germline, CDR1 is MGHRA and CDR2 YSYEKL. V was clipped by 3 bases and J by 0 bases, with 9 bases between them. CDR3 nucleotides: TGCGCCAGCAGCCACCAGCGTAACTCCTACGAGCAGTACTTC. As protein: CASSHQRNSYEQYF.

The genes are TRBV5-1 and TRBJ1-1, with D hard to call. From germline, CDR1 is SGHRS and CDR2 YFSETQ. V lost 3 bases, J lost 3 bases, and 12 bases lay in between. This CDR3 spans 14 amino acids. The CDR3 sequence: CASSSGRGDTEAFF. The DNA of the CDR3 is TGCGCCAGCAGCTCCGGACGTGGGGACACTGAAGCTTTCTTT.